This T cell receptor (beta chain) was recorded in a study of cytomegalovirus exposure and HLA in healthy donors. Study as a whole: T cells numbering about 200 million yielded around 120 million unique TCR beta sequences in an earlier analysis. Among the approximately 400 donors who were genotyped, about 80% fell in the genetic ancestry cluster that is associated with self-reported Caucasian donors. Whole-study results and caveats: As a later analysis showed, a missense DCLRE1C variant was linked to trimming of TCR beta V- and J-genes.

Researchers ran the PCR with 60 Vbeta and 13 Jbeta primers. Method: immunoSEQ multiplex PCR; TCRdb's copy keeps in-frame clones and lacks some. The sample holds roughly 100,000 clones, roughly 10% seen once. As to this clone: Its target is unknown.

CDR3 length: 15 residues. Germline V lookup: CDR1 SGHTA, CDR2 FQGNSA. The ends were cut back, 1 base at V and 2 bases at J, with 10 bases in the middle. This chain uses TRBV7-2 with TRBJ2-3; a weak D match, TRBD1 (6 bases). This TCR derives from a man between 50 and 59 years old in good health and CMV-seropositive. Sequenced sample: PBMCs. The CDR3 spells CASSLDGTYTDTQYF. The CDR3 DNA reads TGTGCCAGCAGCTTAGACGGGACATACACAGATACGCAGTATTTT.